The T cell receptor beta chain described here comes from a study of shared clonotypes between healthy human individuals. Findings and caveats of the study: Blood was the only sampled material, and tissue repertoires likely differ. Relative to memory subsets, naive subsets generally showed larger estimated richness.

Sorted-subset replicate PCRs used approximately 190 ng of genomic DNA. This amount corresponded to tens of thousands of T cell genomes. Assay used: immunoSEQ multiplex PCR; TCRdb lists only in-frame clones, some missing. The table has about 1 million clones, approximately 80% seen once. Germline CDR1 reads SGDLS; CDR2 reads YYNGEE. This CDR3 spans 14 amino acids. V gave up 3 bases and J gave up 12 bases; unmatched junction bases: 12. Both subsets, CD45RA+ naive and CD45RA-negative memory, were split from the CD4+ cells. A note on this clone: As yet, its antigen is unknown.

The TCR comes from a man younger than 30 in good health. Some clones in this sample may be carry-over from other donors' samples. The chain has TRBV9 and TRBJ2-1; 7 nucleotides line up with TRBD1. The specimen was memory CD4+ T cells from PBMCs. Subset: CD45RA-negative fraction. CDR3 in amino acids: CASSASETGFGQFF. CDR3 DNA: TGTGCCAGCAGCGCATCCGAGACAGGGTTCGGGCAGTTCTTC.